A selection of T cell receptor beta chains follows, all from one sample in a study of blood T cell repertoires in COVID-19. TCRdb keeps only in-frame clones here, not all; method: immunoSEQ multiplex PCR. The sample gives approximately 70,000 clones, 90% of which show up once; about 5.1% is in the top ten. The specimen sequenced was peripheral blood. These receptors all come from a young woman with acute or convalescent COVID-19. CDR3s include the opening cysteine and the closing phenylalanine or tryptophan. D genes are given only for firm matches. Rows give clone size only sometimes, using once, few, many, or a class for an expanded clone.

V gene,D gene,J gene,clone size,CDR3 DNA,CDR3 protein
TRBV6-1,TRBD1,TRBJ1-1,-,TGTGCCAGCAGTGAACGGACAGGGAGGGGGGTGGTGAACACTGAAGCTTTCTTT,CASSERTGRGVVNTEAFF
TRBV7-6,-,TRBJ2-5,-,TGTGCCAGCAGCCTACGCTGGGGAGGGACCCAGTACTTC,CASSLRWGGTQYF
TRBV4-3,TRBD2,TRBJ2-4,-,TGCGCCAGCAGCCAAGCCAGGGAGGGTAACATTCAGTACTTC,CASSQAREGNIQYF
TRBV25-1,-,TRBJ1-1,-,TGTGCCAGCAGAGCCCTCTGGAACACTGAAGCTTTCTTT,CASRALWNTEAFF
TRBV9,-,TRBJ2-1,-,TGTGCCAGCAGCGCGGGGTGGGACTCCCAAACCTACAATGAGCAGTTCTTC,CASSAGWDSQTYNEQFF
TRBV5-6,TRBD2,TRBJ2-3,-,TGTGCCAGCAGCGCAAAGCGGACTAGCGGGGATCCAGATACGCAGTATTTT,CASSAKRTSGDPDTQYF
TRBV7-9,TRBD2,TRBJ2-1,-,TGTGCCAGCAGCTGGGGACTAGCTGTAAATGAGCAGTTCTTC,CASSWGLAVNEQFF
TRBV5-1,-,TRBJ1-6,-,TGCGCCAGCAGCACCGAAGGGAGCTCCTATAATTCACCCCTCCACTTT,CASSTEGSSYNSPLHF
TRBV19,-,TRBJ1-5,-,TGTGCCAGTAGTACTTGGGCCTATCAGCCCCAGCATTTT,CASSTWAYQPQHF
TRBV28,TRBD1,TRBJ1-6,-,TGTGCCAGCAGCCACCTAACAGGGGGGCAATATAATTCACCCCTCCACTTT,CASSHLTGGQYNSPLHF
TRBV19,TRBD1,TRBJ2-1,-,TGTGCCAGTAGTATAGGTAGGGCAGGGGGCAATGAGCAGTTCTTC,CASSIGRAGGNEQFF
TRBV5-4,-,TRBJ2-6,-,TGTGCCAGCAGCTACGACAGAATCTCTGGGGCCAACGTCCTGACTTTC,CASSYDRISGANVLTF
TRBV7-9,TRBD1,TRBJ2-7,once,TGTGCCAGCAGCACGGACAGGGGTCCCCACGAGCAGTACTTC,CASSTDRGPHEQYF
TRBV21-1,-,TRBJ1-2,-,TGTGCCAGCAGCCCGGGACAGTTCTATGGCTACACCTTC,CASSPGQFYGYTF
TRBV4-1,-,TRBJ2-5,-,TGCGCCAGCAGCCAAGCCGCAACTCTAGCGATAGGGGAGACCCAGTACTTC,CASSQAATLAIGETQYF
TRBV6-5,-,TRBJ2-7,once,TGTGCCAGCAGTTACTCGGCCAACTCCTACGAGCAGTACTTC,CASSYSANSYEQYF
TRBV27,TRBD1,TRBJ2-7,-,TGTGCCAGCAGACCCGGGACAGGGCTTTACGAGCAGTACTTC,CASRPGTGLYEQYF
TRBV2,TRBD1,TRBJ2-5,-,TGTGCCAGCAGTTTGGGACAGGGTTTCCAAGAGACCCAGTACTTC,CASSLGQGFQETQYF
TRBV3-1/TRBV3-2,-,TRBJ1-1,-,TGTGCCAGCAGCCAAGGGGGGAGGGTTGCTTTCTTT,CASSQGGRVAFF
TRBV28,TRBD1,TRBJ2-3,-,TGTGCCAGCAGTTCGATGACAGGGTTGGATACGCAGTATTTT,CASSSMTGLDTQYF
TRBV28,TRBD1,TRBJ2-7,-,TGTGCCAGCAGTACCCCGGGACAGGGAGTTGGAGAGCAGTACTTC,CASSTPGQGVGEQYF
TRBV7-8,TRBD1,TRBJ1-2,-,TGTGCCAGCAGCCACAGGGGGCCTGGCTACACCTTC,CASSHRGPGYTF
TRBV4-1,-,TRBJ1-2,once,TGCGCCAGCAGCCAAGAGTTCAACCTAAACTATGGCTACACCTTC,CASSQEFNLNYGYTF
TRBV6-1,-,TRBJ2-2,-,TGTGCCAGCAGTGAAACCCCCCTCGCGGGGAGCGGGGAGCTGTTTTTT,CASSETPLAGSGELFF
TRBV6-2/TRBV6-3,TRBD1,TRBJ1-1,-,TGTGCCAGCAGTTGGGACAGGTCACATAAAGCTTTCTTT,CASSWDRSHKAFF
TRBV5-1,TRBD1,TRBJ2-6,-,TGCGCCAGCAGCTTAGACAGGGGGCTGTCAACCAACGTCCTGACTTTC,CASSLDRGLSTNVLTF
TRBV27,TRBD1,TRBJ1-1,few,TGTGCCAGCAGTAAACAAGGGGGCGTTAAGGCCCTTAACACTGAAGCTTTCTTT,CASSKQGGVKALNTEAFF
TRBV7-9,TRBD1,TRBJ1-3,-,TGTGCCAGCAGCTTACCCCAACAGGGGGCTAGTGGAAACACCATATATTTT,CASSLPQQGASGNTIYF
TRBV19,TRBD1,TRBJ1-5,-,TGTGCCAGTACAGACAGGGGGAGGCCCAATCAGCCCCAGCATTTT,CASTDRGRPNQPQHF
TRBV2,TRBD1,TRBJ2-7,-,TGTGCCAGCCTCTGGGACAGGGGCTACGAGCAGTACTTC,CASLWDRGYEQYF
TRBV10-2,TRBD2,TRBJ2-3,-,TGCGCCAGCAGTGCGGGCGGGGGGGCAGATACGCAGTATTTT,CASSAGGGADTQYF
TRBV5-1,-,TRBJ1-2,-,TGCGCCAGCAGCTTGGCCGGGGAAGCTCATGGCTACACCTTC,CASSLAGEAHGYTF
TRBV30,TRBD1,TRBJ1-6,-,TGTGCCGGTAGGACAGGGGAAGGTTCACCCCTCCACTTT,CAGRTGEGSPLHF
TRBV7-6,TRBD1,TRBJ1-6,-,TGTGCCAGCAGCTATGGACAGGGGAGCTATAATTCACCCCTCCACTTT,CASSYGQGSYNSPLHF
TRBV28,TRBD1,TRBJ1-2,-,TGTGCCAGCAGGCGCACAGGGGGCGCGTACTATGGCTACACCTTC,CASRRTGGAYYGYTF
TRBV28,-,TRBJ1-5,-,TGTGCCAGCAAAACCGGTAGCAATCAGCCCCAGCATTTT,CASKTGSNQPQHF
TRBV11-2,TRBD1,TRBJ2-1,-,TGTGCCAGCAGCACATCCGGGACAGGGAGAGGTGAGCAGTTCTTC,CASSTSGTGRGEQFF
TRBV3-1/TRBV3-2,-,TRBJ1-1,-,TGTGCCAGCAGCCACTCCGGGGCTGAAGCTTTCTTT,CASSHSGAEAFF
TRBV18,TRBD2,TRBJ2-3,-,TGTGCCAGCTCACCGTATTTGTCATTAGAGCGGGAGAAGACACCTAGCACAGATACGCAGTATTTT,CASSPYLSLEREKTPSTDTQYF
TRBV7-9,TRBD2,TRBJ2-1,-,TGTGCCAGCAGCAGCATGGCTAGCGGGGGCAATGAGCAGTTCTTC,CASSSMASGGNEQFF
TRBV5-4,TRBD2,TRBJ2-7,-,TGTGCCAGCAGCTTTGGGGGGGCCTACGAGCAGTACTTC,CASSFGGAYEQYF